This passage covers 11 T cell receptor beta chains from one sample sequenced in a study of Graves' ophthalmopathy and Graves' hyperthyroidism (dated by TCRdb to the late 2010s). The sample was run on an Illumina HiSeq 2000. For repertoire sequencing, TCR beta CDR3 regions were amplified from RNA transcripts. The first round was an RT-PCR using HTBI primers with the Qiagen OneStep RT-PCR kit, and this first round was followed by a second-round multiplex PCR, then size selection and purification. TCRdb applied fastp at Q25 and MiXCR to the public reads, then kept only in-frame beta chains. When rows share a CDR3 protein, they turn into one entry using the most common DNA and genes. The sample profile shows around 1.1 million distinct CDR3 sequences; about 38% of them were found once. The leading ten clones occupy around 10% of the sample. Material: peripheral blood or thyroid tissue (not recorded which). The receptors here all came from an adult man with Graves' hyperthyroidism.

This clonotype has a handful of counts. This may be a read error: a much more frequent sequence differs by one nucleotide. CDR3 coding DNA: TGTGCCATCAGTGCAGGACTAGTTCTACAAGGGACCCAGTACTTC. Its protein is CAISAGLVLQGTQYF. J is TRBJ2-5 and V is TRBV10-3, with TRBD2 matching over 7 bases. CDR1 is ENHRY, CDR2 SYGVKD, per germline. The CDR3 has 15 residues.

The chain joins TRBV10-3 to TRBJ2-3, with D possibly being TRBD1 (5 bases). The germline V gene has CDR1 ENHRY and CDR2 SYGVKD. This CDR3 is built from 15 residues. Trimming cost V 5 bases and J 4 bases, with 16 bases left between them. The CDR3 spells CAISQAGRVPDTQYF. The CDR3 DNA is TGTGCCATCAGTCAGGCCGGCAGGGTGCCAGATACGCAGTATTTT.

The sample holds many counts of this clonotype. An end of the junction differs from the germline gene, which may be a read error. In nucleotides, the CDR3 is TGTGCCAGCAGGAACGACAGGGGCTCCGACGAGCAGTACTTC. Its protein product is CASRNDRGSDEQYF. The chain uses TRBV7-9 and TRBJ2-7; 8 bases line up with TRBD1. The germline CDR1 and CDR2 sequences are SEHNR and FQNEAQ (reference sequence). This CDR3 region has 14 residues.

This clonotype was seen many times. The genes are TRBV29-1 and TRBJ1-1, with 7 bases aligning to TRBD1. From germline, CDR1 is SQVTM and CDR2 ANQGSEA. This CDR3 has 14 amino acids. Trimming at V came to 4 bases and at J to 6 bases, leaving 11 bases not matched to a gene. In nucleotides, the CDR3 is TGCAGCGTTGGAGGGACAGCAACATCCCCTGAAGCTTTCTTT. This codes for CSVGGTATSPEAFF. The full variable domain, with the rest looked up from reference TRBV29-1 and TRBJ1-1, is SAVISQKPSRDICQRGTSLTIQCQVDSQVTMMFWYRQQPGQSLTLIATANQGSEATYESGFVIDKFPISRPNLTFSTLTVSNMSPEDSSIYLCSVGGTATSPEAFFGQGTRLTVV.

The rearrangement joins TRBV6-6 to TRBJ2-7, with 8 nucleotides matching TRBD2. The CDR3 spans 14 residues. Germline CDR1 reads MNHNY; CDR2 reads SVGAGI (reference sequence). The junction had 10 bases not matched to a gene; V was cut back by 8 bases and J by 4 bases. CDR3 residues: CASVRSGGGYEQYF. The CDR3 nucleotides read TGTGCCAGCGTTCGAAGCGGGGGAGGATACGAGCAGTACTTC.

The J gene is TRBJ2-3, the V gene TRBV7-4; 13 nucleotides line up with TRBD2. After removal of 4 bases from V and 2 bases from J, the junction contained 3 bases not matched to a gene. The germline CDR1 and CDR2 sequences are SGHVT and SQSDAQ. The CDR3 covers 16 residues. The chain's CDR3 is CASSSGLAGTTDTQYF. CDR3 coding DNA: TGTGCCAGCAGCTCGGGACTAGCGGGGACCACAGATACGCAGTATTTT. Full variable domain (outside the CDR3, taken from reference TRBV7-4 and TRBJ2-3): GAGVSQSPRYKVAKRGRDVALRCDSISGHVTLYWYRQTLGQGSEVLTYSQSDAQRDKSGRPSGRFSAERPERSVSTLKIQRTEQGDSAVYLCASSSGLAGTTDTQYFGPGTRLTVL.

This clonotype was found many times. The genes are TRBV10-3 and TRBJ2-2, with 12 bases identical to TRBD2. The CDR3 is 17 amino acids. Trimming cost V 2 bases and J 4 bases; bases outside gene matches: 5. The germline CDR1 and CDR2 sequences are ENHRY and SYGVKD. CDR3 DNA sequence: TGTGCCATCAGTGAGGAACTAGCGGGAGGTGTCACCGGGGAGCTGTTTTTT. Its protein product is CAISEELAGGVTGELFF.

This clonotype was recorded many times. V and J are TRBV15 and TRBJ2-7; the D is unclear. Trimming shortened V by 0 bases and J by 2 bases, and 11 bases separated the two germline ends. The CDR3 is made up of 15 amino acids. Germline V gene lookup returns CDR1 LNHNV and CDR2 YYDKDF (reference sequence). CDR3: CATSRDPGGTYEQYF. DNA for the CDR3: TGTGCCACCAGCAGAGATCCGGGCGGAACCTACGAGCAGTACTTC.

J is TRBJ2-7 and V is TRBV28; no reliable D call. V lost 7 bases to trimming and J lost 3 bases, with 13 bases between them. The germline V gene has CDR1 MDHEN and CDR2 SYDVKM. The CDR3 extends over 13 amino acids. The CDR3 DNA sequence: TGTGCCAGCATGCTTAGGTGGAACTACGAGCAGTACTTC. Protein sequence: CASMLRWNYEQYF.

This chain uses TRBV12-3 or TRBV12-4 with TRBJ2-7; D may be TRBD2 (5 bases). V lost 7 bases and J lost 0, with 19 bases in between. This CDR3 spans 16 amino acids. For the CDR3, the DNA is TGTGCCAGCACCCCGGGGAGTGGCAGGAGCTCCTACGAGCAGTACTTC. Residues: CASTPGSGRSSYEQYF.

This clonotype was found many times. This chain uses TRBV7-8 with TRBJ2-7; 9 nucleotides align to TRBD1. CDR1 and CDR2 from the germline V gene are SGHVS and FQNEAQ. CDR3 length: 13 amino acids. The trim removed 7 bases at V and 2 bases at J, leaving 3 bases unmatched. CDR3 DNA sequence: TGTGCCAGCAACCGGGACAGGGCCTACGAGCAGTACTTC. Its translation: CASNRDRAYEQYF.